This T cell receptor beta chain was retrieved from a study of cytomegalovirus exposure and HLA in healthy donors. Study results and caveats: Subsequent analysis revealed that first-cohort TCR clusters tended to co-occur in the 120 or so validation repertoires. For cytomegalovirus status, the classifier reportedly gave diagnoses with high specificity and sensitivity.

On this clone: Its cognate antigen is unknown.

The assay was immunoSEQ multiplex PCR, and TCRdb's table has in-frame clones only and misses some. The table includes approximately 41,000 clones, 90% to 95% detected once. The receptor's source is a man between 18 and 35 years old in good health and CMV-seronegative. The sequencing sample was made of PBMCs.

In nucleotides, the CDR3 is TGTGCCAGCTCAAGATCGAGTAGGGAGAATGAAAAACTGTTTTTT. Protein sequence: CASSRSSRENEKLFF. This chain connects TRBV18 to TRBJ1-4; D remains ambiguous. This CDR3 comprises 15 residues. The germline V gene encodes CDR1 KGHSH and CDR2 LQKENI. The V end lost 5 bases, the J end lost 5 bases, and 15 bases lay between the germline ends. The full variable domain, in which reference TRBV18 and TRBJ1-4 provide the parts outside the CDR3, is NAGVMQNPRHLVRRRGQEARLRCSPMKGHSHVYWYRQLPEEGLKFMVYLQKENIIDESGMPKERFSAEFPKEGPSILRIQQVVRGDSAAYFCASSRSSRENEKLFFGSGTQLSVL.